This T cell receptor (beta chain) was retrieved from a study of blood T cells in healthy people across ages. Findings of the study overall: A roughly linear age-dependent decrease characterized TCR beta diversity per million T cells. Samples with more naive T cells showed higher observed beta diversity.

This CDR3 spans 15 amino acids. Germline assignment: CDR1 SEHNR and CDR2 FQNEAQ (reference sequence). V shed 5 bases and J 5 bases; nucleotides not matched to a gene: 11. This clonotype was observed a few times. The antigen is unknown. Together with a sample-barcoded 5' primer, a J-beta primer mix was included in a second PCR lasting about 6 to 11 cycles. TCRdb analysed the 5' RACE reads with MiXCR anew, one entry per CDR3 protein. The table lists just under 900,000 distinct CDR3 sequences, about 28% of them singletons. Healthy Caucasian individuals from Russia aged 6 to 90 served as donors. The specimen sequenced was blood. The V gene is TRBV7-9, the J gene TRBJ1-1, with 7 nucleotides matching TRBD1. The sequence was obtained from a woman of 80 years or more in good health. CDR3: CASSPPDRVGTEAFF. The DNA of the CDR3 is TGTGCCAGCAGCCCCCCCGACAGGGTCGGAACTGAAGCTTTCTTT.